The present T cell receptor (beta chain) was sequenced within a study of response to subunit inactivated influenza vaccine. Whole-study results and caveats: The study's authors posited that every seasonal influenza vaccination enlists few new T cells.

V was shortened by 1 base and J by 2 bases, with 5 bases between the two germline ends. The CDR3 has 13 residues. This clonotype was observed at least ten times. Its specificity is unknown. TCRdb reprocessed the RT-PCR reads via MiXCR and lists one record per CDR3 protein. This sample has 530,000 or so distinct CDR3 sequences, with 12% to 15% found just once. The material was PBMCs from blood, obtained approximately 12 days after vaccination. This clonotype originated in a man aged 45-65 years who received an inactivated influenza vaccine. V usage is TRBV12-3 or TRBV12-4 and J usage is TRBJ1-2; D is uncertain. CDR3: CASSLDKNYGYTF. CDR3 bases: TGTGCCAGCAGTTTAGACAAAAACTATGGCTACACCTTC.